The 11 T cell receptor beta chains below all came from one sample that was sequenced in a study of T cell responses to AZD1222 COVID-19 vaccine. TCRdb's table, derived via immunoSEQ multiplex PCR, lists solely in-frame clones and lacks some. The table records roughly 160,000 clones, 88% of them present only once. Sequencing used peripheral blood, obtained 28 days after the second AZD1222 dose. These receptors were obtained from an adult who received the AZD1222 COVID-19 vaccine.

The chain couples TRBV19 to TRBJ1-5; no definite D call. This CDR3 is 17 amino acids long. Trimming stripped 10 bases from V and 0 bases from J, with 22 bases between. CDR1 and CDR2 (germline): LNHDA, SQIVND (reference sequence). CDR3 amino acids: CATRVPYGWGSNQPQHF. DNA of the CDR3: TGTGCCACAAGGGTACCTTACGGGTGGGGTAGCAATCAGCCCCAGCATTTT.

The chain joins TRBV5-8 to TRBJ1-2; D not certain. The germline V gene has CDR1 SGHTS and CDR2 YDEGEE. The CDR3 totals 10 residues. For the CDR3, the DNA is TGTGGCGACTGGCAGTATGGCTACACCTTC. Translation: CGDWQYGYTF.

The chain combines TRBV27 with TRBJ1-1; no firm D call. The CDR3 extends over 15 amino acids. Trimming cost V 6 bases and J 2 bases, with 16 bases left between them. Germline CDR1 reads MNHEY; CDR2 reads SMNVEV (reference sequence). This CDR3 is CASSPLHNSNTEAFF. Written as DNA, the CDR3 is TGTGCCAGCAGCCCTCTCCATAACAGTAACACTGAAGCTTTCTTT.

The CDR3 DNA reads TGTGCCTCGGCCCCGGGGGCGCGGGTTGAAAAACTGTTTTTT. Amino acid sequence: CASAPGARVEKLFF. V is TRBV7-2 and J is TRBJ1-4, with D perhaps matching TRBD1 (6 bases). Trimming took off 11 bases at V and 7 bases at J, with 20 bases between the two ends. Germline-derived CDR1 and CDR2 are SGHTA and FQGNSA. CDR3 length: 14 amino acids.

The CDR3 here is CASSLGRGGDTEAFF. The CDR3 bases are TGCGCCAGCAGCTTGGGTAGGGGAGGGGACACTGAAGCTTTCTTT. The chain links TRBV5-1 to TRBJ1-1, with D perhaps TRBD1 (5 bases). This CDR3 spans 15 amino acids. Germline V gene sequence: CDR1 SGHRS, CDR2 YFSETQ. Trimming removed 0 bases from V and 3 bases from J, with 12 bases in between.

The count of this clone is one. The chain couples TRBV18 to TRBJ2-1; D is unresolved. This CDR3 is built from 15 residues. V lost 3 bases to trimming and J lost 4 bases, with 13 bases between them. The germline gives CDR1 KGHSH, CDR2 LQKENI. The CDR3 sequence: CASSPSLRQYNEQFF. Here the CDR3 DNA reads TGTGCCAGCTCACCCTCTCTTCGTCAATACAATGAGCAGTTCTTC.

The chain couples TRBV7-2 to TRBJ2-3, with 7 bases fitting TRBD2. From germline, CDR1 is SGHTA and CDR2 FQGNSA. The CDR3 loop spans 16 amino acids. The ends lost 0 bases at V and 0 bases at J; junction bases unmatched: 3. The CDR3 bases are TGTGCCAGCAGCTTAGCCCAGCGGGGAAGCACAGATACGCAGTATTTT. This translates into CASSLAQRGSTDTQYF.

A single count supports this clone. Different DNA sequences within this sample yield the same CDR3. The gene calls are TRBV5-1 and TRBJ1-2; D unclear. The CDR3 is 13 amino acids. Germline V gives CDR1 SGHRS, CDR2 YFSETQ. V shed 0 bases and J shed 2 bases, with 5 bases lying between them. Written as DNA, the CDR3 is TGCGCCAGCAGCTTGGGTACCAACTATGGCTACACCTTC. It codes for CASSLGTNYGYTF.

This clone was seen only a few times. The V call is TRBV5-4, the J call TRBJ1-6; D remains ambiguous. Germline V gene data show CDR1 as SGHNT and CDR2 as YYREEE (reference sequence). Trimming shortened V by 5 bases and J by 7 bases, and 16 bases separated the two germline ends. The CDR3 totals 15 residues. For the CDR3, the DNA is TGTGCCAGCAGGTCTCATAAGGGTACGAATTCACCCCTCCACTTT. Its translation is CASRSHKGTNSPLHF.

This chain uses TRBV7-9 with TRBJ2-3; possible D gene TRBD1, 6 bases. This CDR3 has 14 residues. Germline V lookup: CDR1 SEHNR, CDR2 FQNEAQ (reference sequence). With 2 bases removed from V and 4 bases from J, the gap between germline ends came to 10 bases. CDR3 sequence reads: CASSLTGLADTQYF. CDR3 nucleotide sequence: TGTGCCAGCAGCTTAACAGGGCTGGCAGATACGCAGTATTTT. Looking up the rest from reference TRBV7-9 and TRBJ2-3 gives the full variable domain: DTGVSQNPRHKITKRGQNVTFRCDPISEHNRLYWYRQTLGQGPEFLTYFQNEAQLEKSRLLSDRFSAERPKGSFSTLEIQRTEQGDSAMYLCASSLTGLADTQYFGPGTRLTVL.

The rearrangement joins TRBV12-3 or TRBV12-4 to TRBJ2-1; D not resolved. The V end lost 6 bases, the J end lost 2 bases, and 2 bases lay between the germline ends. There are 11 residues in the CDR3. The CDR3: CASSTYNEQFF. In DNA form, the CDR3 reads TGTGCCAGCAGCACCTACAATGAGCAGTTCTTC.